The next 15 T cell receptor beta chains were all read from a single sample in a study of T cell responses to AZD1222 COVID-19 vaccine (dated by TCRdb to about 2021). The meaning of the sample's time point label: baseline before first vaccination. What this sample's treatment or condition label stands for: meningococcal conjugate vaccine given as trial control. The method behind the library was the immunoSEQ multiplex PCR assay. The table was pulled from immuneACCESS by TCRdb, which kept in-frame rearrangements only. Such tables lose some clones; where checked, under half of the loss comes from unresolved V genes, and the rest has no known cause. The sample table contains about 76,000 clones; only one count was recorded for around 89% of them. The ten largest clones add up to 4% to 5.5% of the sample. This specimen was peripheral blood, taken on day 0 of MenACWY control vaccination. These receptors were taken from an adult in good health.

CDR3 protein: CASSLARSYTF. DNA of the CDR3: TGTGCCAGCAGTCTCGCCCGATCCTACACCTTC. The chain joins TRBV28 to TRBJ1-2; D is uncertain. V was cut by 5 bases and J by 10 bases, with 11 bases left in between. From germline, CDR1 is MDHEN and CDR2 SYDVKM. The CDR3 is 11 residues long.

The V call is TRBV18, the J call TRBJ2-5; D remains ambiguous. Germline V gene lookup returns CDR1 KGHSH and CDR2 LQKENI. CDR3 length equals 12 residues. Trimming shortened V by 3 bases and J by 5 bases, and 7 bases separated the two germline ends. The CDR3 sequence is CASSPEAETQYF. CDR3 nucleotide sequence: TGTGCCAGCTCACCCGAGGCGGAGACCCAGTACTTC.

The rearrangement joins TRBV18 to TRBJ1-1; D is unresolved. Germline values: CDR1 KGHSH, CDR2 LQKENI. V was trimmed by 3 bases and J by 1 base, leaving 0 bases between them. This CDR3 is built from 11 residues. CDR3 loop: CASSPNTEAFF. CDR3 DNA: TGTGCCAGCTCACCGAACACTGAAGCTTTCTTT.

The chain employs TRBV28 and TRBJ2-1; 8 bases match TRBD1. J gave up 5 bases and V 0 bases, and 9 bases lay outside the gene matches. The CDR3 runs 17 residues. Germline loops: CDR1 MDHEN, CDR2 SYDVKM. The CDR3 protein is CASSLWSRGRQDNEQFF. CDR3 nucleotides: TGTGCCAGCAGTTTATGGAGCAGGGGGCGACAAGACAATGAGCAGTTCTTC.

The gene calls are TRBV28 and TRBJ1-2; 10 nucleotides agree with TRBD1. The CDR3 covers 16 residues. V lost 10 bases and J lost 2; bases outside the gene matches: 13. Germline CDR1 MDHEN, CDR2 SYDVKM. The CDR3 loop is CATRFRQGAPNYGYTF. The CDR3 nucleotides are TGTGCCACCCGGTTTAGACAGGGGGCCCCCAACTATGGCTACACCTTC.

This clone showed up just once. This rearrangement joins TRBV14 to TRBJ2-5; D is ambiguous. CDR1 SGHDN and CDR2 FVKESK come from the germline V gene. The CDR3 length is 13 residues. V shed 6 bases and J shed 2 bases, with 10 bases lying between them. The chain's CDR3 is CASSFNGQETQYF. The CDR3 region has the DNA TGTGCCAGCAGTTTTAACGGACAAGAGACCCAGTACTTC.

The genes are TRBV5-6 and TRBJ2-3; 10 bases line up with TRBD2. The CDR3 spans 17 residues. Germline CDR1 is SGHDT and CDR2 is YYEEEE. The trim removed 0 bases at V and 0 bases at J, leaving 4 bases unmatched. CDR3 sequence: CASSLVVTSGSTDTQYF. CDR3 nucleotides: TGTGCCAGCAGCTTGGTTGTGACTAGCGGGAGCACAGATACGCAGTATTTT.

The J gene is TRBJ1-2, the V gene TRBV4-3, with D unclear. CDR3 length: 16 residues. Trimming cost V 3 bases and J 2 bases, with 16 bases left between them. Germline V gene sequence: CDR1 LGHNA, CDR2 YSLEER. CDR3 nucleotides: TGCGCCAGCAGCCAGAGTATAATGGTGGGGAACTATGGCTACACCTTC. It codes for CASSQSIMVGNYGYTF.

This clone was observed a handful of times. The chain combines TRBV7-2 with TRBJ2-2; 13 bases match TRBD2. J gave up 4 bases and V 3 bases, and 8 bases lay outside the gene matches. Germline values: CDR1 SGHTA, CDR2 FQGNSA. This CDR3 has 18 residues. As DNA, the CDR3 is TGTGCCAGCAGCTTCGACTGGACTAGCGGGAGTAGCACCGGGGAGCTGTTTTTT. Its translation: CASSFDWTSGSSTGELFF.

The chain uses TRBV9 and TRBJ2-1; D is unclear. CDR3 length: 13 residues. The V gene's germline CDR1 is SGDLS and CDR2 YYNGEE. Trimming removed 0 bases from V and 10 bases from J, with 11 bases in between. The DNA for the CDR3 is TGTGCCAGCAGCGTAGCTGAGCCCATGGAGCAGTTCTTC. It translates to CASSVAEPMEQFF.

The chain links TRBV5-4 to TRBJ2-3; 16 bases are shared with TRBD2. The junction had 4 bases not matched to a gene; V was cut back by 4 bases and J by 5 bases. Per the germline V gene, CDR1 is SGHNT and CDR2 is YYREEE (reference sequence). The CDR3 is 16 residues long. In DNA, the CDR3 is TGTGCCAGCAGCGAGGGACTAGCGGGAGGGATAGATACGCAGTATTTT. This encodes CASSEGLAGGIDTQYF.

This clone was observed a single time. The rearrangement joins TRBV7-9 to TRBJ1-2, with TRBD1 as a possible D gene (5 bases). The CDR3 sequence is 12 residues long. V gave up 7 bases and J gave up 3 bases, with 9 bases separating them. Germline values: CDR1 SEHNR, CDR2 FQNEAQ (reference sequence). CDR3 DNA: TGTGCCAGCACAGGGACGGACTATGGCTACACCTTC. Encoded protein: CASTGTDYGYTF.

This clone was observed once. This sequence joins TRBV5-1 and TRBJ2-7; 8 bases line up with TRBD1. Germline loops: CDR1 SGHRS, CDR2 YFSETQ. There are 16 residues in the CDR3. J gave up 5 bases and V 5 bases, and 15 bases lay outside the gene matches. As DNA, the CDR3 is TGCGCCAGCAGTCGCTTGGGCAGGGGGCGTTTCAACGAGCAGTACTTC. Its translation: CASSRLGRGRFNEQYF.

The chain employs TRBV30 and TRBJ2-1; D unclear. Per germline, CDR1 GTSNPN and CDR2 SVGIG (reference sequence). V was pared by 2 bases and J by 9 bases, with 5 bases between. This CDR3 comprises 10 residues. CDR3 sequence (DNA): TGTGCCTGGAGTTTAGGTGAGCAGTTCTTC. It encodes CAWSLGEQFF.

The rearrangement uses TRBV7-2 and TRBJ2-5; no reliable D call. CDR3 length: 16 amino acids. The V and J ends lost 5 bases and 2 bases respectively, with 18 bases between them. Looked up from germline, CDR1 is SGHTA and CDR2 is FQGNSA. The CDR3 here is CASSTPPATPQETQYF. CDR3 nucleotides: TGTGCCAGCAGCACACCCCCCGCGACACCGCAAGAGACCCAGTACTTC.